The 17 T cell receptor beta chains in this list originate from one sample, sequenced in a study of blood T cells in healthy people across ages. Using a J-beta primer mix together with a sample-barcoded 5' primer, a second PCR was run for about 6 to 11 cycles. Each CDR3 protein gets one entry after TCRdb re-called the 5' RACE reads with MiXCR. Among about 570,000 distinct CDR3 sequences, 27% were seen once, and the ten largest hold 15% to 20%. The sample taken for sequencing was blood. Every receptor here comes from a woman between 65 and 79 years old in good health.

A few counts support this clonotype. The V call is TRBV6-2 or TRBV6-3, the J call TRBJ2-3; D is possibly TRBD2 (6 bases). The CDR3 is 14 residues long. V lost 6 bases and J lost 2, with 12 bases in between. Germline CDR1 is MNHEY and CDR2 is SVGEGT. The CDR3 region has the DNA TGTGCCAGCAGCCCGGGAGCATTCACAGATACGCAGTATTTT. It translates to CASSPGAFTDTQYF.

This chain connects TRBV11-3 to TRBJ2-1; 11 bases match TRBD1. Germline V lookup: CDR1 SGHNT, CDR2 YENEEA. V lost 6 bases and J lost 6; bases outside the gene matches: 4. This CDR3 has 14 amino acids. In nucleotides, the CDR3 is TGTGCCAGCAGGGGACAGGGGGTTATCAATGAGCAGTTCTTC. This gives the protein CASRGQGVINEQFF.

The chain combines TRBV5-1 with TRBJ1-2; TRBD1 agrees at 8 bases. The CDR3 is made up of 14 amino acids. V lost 0 bases, J lost 4 bases, and 2 bases stayed unmatched. Germline values: CDR1 SGHRS, CDR2 YFSETQ. Written as DNA, the CDR3 is TGCGCCAGCAGCTTGGAGACAGGGGCCTATGGCTACACCTTC. It translates to CASSLETGAYGYTF.

This clonotype was seen only a few times. V and J are TRBV6-2 or TRBV6-3 and TRBJ1-6; D is uncertain. Germline V lookup: CDR1 MNHEY, CDR2 SVGEGT. Trimming pared 7 bases from V and 7 bases from J, leaving 14 bases between. This CDR3 has 14 amino acids. CDR3 nucleotides: TGTGCCAGCAAAGGCGGCAGTCGGAATTCACCCCTCCACTTT. Encoded protein: CASKGGSRNSPLHF.

This chain uses TRBV7-2 with TRBJ2-1; 8 bases map to TRBD1. Germline CDR1 is SGHTA and CDR2 is FQGNSA. The CDR3 totals 14 residues. V gave up 1 base and J gave up 7 bases; unmatched junction bases: 3. The CDR3 is CASSLDQGANEQFF. The CDR3 DNA reads as TGTGCCAGCAGCTTAGATCAGGGGGCGAATGAGCAGTTCTTC.

The V gene is TRBV12-3 or TRBV12-4, the J gene TRBJ2-1; 8 bases match TRBD2. The better agreement between TRBJ2-5 and the DNA end casts doubt on the J call. This CDR3 has 15 amino acids. CDR3 sequence (DNA): TGTGCCAGCAGTTTAGCCCTCGGGAGGGGCGGAACCCAGTACTTC. This codes for CASSLALGRGGTQYF.

The rearrangement joins TRBV25-1 to TRBJ2-4, with D possibly called TRBD1 or TRBD2 (6 bases each). CDR1 is MGHDK and CDR2 is SYGVNS in the germline V gene. This CDR3 comprises 15 residues. V dropped 2 bases and J dropped 2 bases, with 10 bases sitting between them. The CDR3 region is CASSELGGPKNIQYF. In DNA, the CDR3 is TGTGCCAGCAGTGAACTCGGGGGCCCCAAAAACATTCAGTACTTC.

The DNA for the CDR3 is TGTGCCAGCAGCTTCCTAGCAGGCTTCACAGATACGCAGTATTTT. It codes for CASSFLAGFTDTQYF. The J gene is TRBJ2-3, the V gene TRBV11-1; a weak D match, TRBD2 (5 bases). The germline V and J ends were trimmed by 3 bases and 2 bases, with 12 bases remaining between them. Looked up from germline, CDR1 is SGHAT and CDR2 is FQDESV (reference sequence). This CDR3 has 15 residues.

The genes are TRBV6-5 and TRBJ2-1; tentative D call: TRBD1 (5 bases). The assigned J gene may be wrong: the sequence end matches TRBJ2-7 better. The CDR3 has 12 residues. Germline V lookup: CDR1 MNHEY, CDR2 SVGAGI. CDR3 coding DNA: TGTGCCAGCAAAGTAGGGGACTACGAGCAGTACTTC. This translates into CASKVGDYEQYF.

There are a few counts of this clonotype. J is TRBJ2-7 and V is TRBV18, with 9 positions matching TRBD1. The germline CDR1 and CDR2 sequences are KGHSH and LQKENI. Germline trimming cut 3 bases from V and 7 bases from J; bases unmatched to any gene: 10. The CDR3 contains 15 residues. The CDR3 nucleotides are TGTGCCAGCTCACCTCTAACAGGGGGCCAAGAAGAGCAGTACTTC. Translation gives CASSPLTGGQEEQYF.

The chain carries TRBV7-3 and TRBJ2-5; 9 bases fit TRBD1. The CDR3 runs 13 residues. Germline V gives CDR1 SGHTA, CDR2 FQGTGA. The trim removed 4 bases at V and 6 bases at J, leaving 3 bases unmatched. CDR3 in amino acids: CASSSGQGKTQYF. The DNA of the CDR3 is TGTGCCAGCAGCTCAGGACAGGGGAAGACCCAGTACTTC.

This chain uses TRBV6-5 with TRBJ1-3, with D perhaps TRBD1 (6 bases). Between the trimmed V and J ends, which lost 5 bases and 1 base, there was a span of 9 bases. This CDR3 has 14 amino acids. CDR1 and CDR2 (germline): MNHEY, SVGAGI. The CDR3 here is CASSRGNSGNTIYF. DNA for the CDR3: TGTGCCAGCAGTAGGGGGAATTCTGGAAACACCATATATTTT.

This clonotype was seen more than once but under ten times. CDR3 DNA: TGCAGCGCCGGACGGGACAGGGTATCGAAGACCCAGTACTTC. This sequence encodes CSAGRDRVSKTQYF. This chain connects TRBV29-1 to TRBJ2-5, with TRBD1 identical over 9 bases. V shed 7 bases, J shed 6 bases, and the junction held 12 bases outside the gene matches. CDR1 and CDR2 from the germline V gene are SQVTM and ANQGSEA. The CDR3 spans 14 residues.

The V gene is TRBV6-5, the J gene TRBJ2-6; TRBD1 might be the D (6 bases). The CDR3 runs to 17 residues. CDR1 MNHEY and CDR2 SVGAGI come from the germline V gene. Trimming left V 2 bases short and J 4 bases short, with 15 bases between. The chain's CDR3 is CASSYRNRVAGANVLTF. As DNA, the CDR3 is TGTGCCAGCAGTTACAGAAACAGGGTGGCCGGGGCCAACGTCCTGACTTTC.

In this sample, this clonotype turned up a few times. The V call is TRBV18, the J call TRBJ1-1; TRBD1 agrees at 10 bases. This CDR3 spans 16 amino acids. Germline loops: CDR1 KGHSH, CDR2 LQKENI. Unmatched junction bases numbered 4, after V lost 3 bases and J lost 0 bases. The CDR3 here is CASSPGTGAMNTEAFF. The CDR3 bases are TGTGCCAGCTCACCGGGGACAGGGGCGATGAACACTGAAGCTTTCTTT.

There are many counts of this clonotype. The chain couples TRBV29-1 to TRBJ2-5; 10 positions agree with TRBD1. The CDR3 loop spans 13 amino acids. Germline CDR1 SQVTM, CDR2 ANQGSEA. Trimming at V came to 4 bases and at J to 4 bases, leaving 3 bases not matched to a gene. CDR3 DNA: TGCAGCGTTGTAAGGACAGGGGGAGAGACCCAGTACTTC. It is translated as CSVVRTGGETQYF.

V gene TRBV29-1 combines with J gene TRBJ2-7; possibly TRBD1 for D (5 bases). The CDR3 is 12 amino acids. V was clipped by 6 bases and J by 2 bases, with 11 bases between them. Germline V CDR1 and CDR2: SQVTM, ANQGSEA. The DNA of the CDR3 is TGCAGCGTGGACATTGCCCCCTACGAGCAGTACTTC. Its translation is CSVDIAPYEQYF.